This T cell receptor (beta chain) was sequenced during a study of radiotherapy plus CTLA-4 blockade in lung cancer. Notes on the study in general: Some TCR clones had been derived from tumors. These clones expanded in peripheral blood after radiotherapy plus ipilimumab.

The CDR3 covers 14 residues. V dropped 2 bases and J dropped 12 bases, with 16 bases sitting between them. Germline loops: CDR1 MNHEY, CDR2 SMNVEV (reference sequence). Here immunoSEQ multiplex PCR was the method, and the copy in TCRdb shows in-frame clones only, minus some. The sample includes 35,000 to 55,000 clones, approximately 77% of them seen just once. Worth noting for this clone: Its antigen remains unidentified.

The receptor's source is a human donor with non-small cell lung cancer whose response to radiotherapy plus ipilimumab could not be evaluated. V gene TRBV27 combines with J gene TRBJ2-2; maybe TRBD2 (6 bases). The material was peripheral blood, obtained from a patient treated with radiotherapy plus ipilimumab. The CDR3 DNA follows: TGTGCCAGCAGTTTACTACGGGCGGGACGGAAGCTGTTTTTT. Protein sequence: CASSLLRAGRKLFF.